The TCR beta chain under discussion was sequenced for a study of blood T cell repertoires in COVID-19. The wider study: Samples of COVID-19 (acute and convalescent) were obtained from the United States, Italy and Spain.

Repertoires were generated with immunoSEQ multiplex PCR, while TCRdb's copy carries only in-frame clones and drops some. The sample has approximately 110,000 clones; roughly nine tenths are singletons. Germline CDR1 and CDR2: LGHNA and YSLEER. The CDR3 extends over 13 amino acids. V shed 5 bases and J 7 bases; nucleotides not matched to a gene: 4. This TCR was sampled from a man aged 50 to 60 with COVID-19, enrolled during active disease. This chain links TRBV4-3 with TRBJ2-2; the match to TRBD1 covers 7 bases. The sample consisted of peripheral blood. In DNA, the CDR3 is TGCGCCAGCAGCGTACAGGGGTTCGGGGAGCTGTTTTTT. Its translation is CASSVQGFGELFF.